A single sample gave rise to the 17 T cell receptor delta chains below, sequenced in a study of delta chains in infants with herpesvirus infections. PBMC RNA was reverse transcribed using gamma-chain- and delta-chain-specific primers. TCRdb redid clone calling on the RT-PCR reads using CATT. The sample includes roughly 3,200 delta-chain clones, about 30% of them seen just once. Sequenced material: peripheral blood, taken at time point 3 of longitudinal follow-up. These receptors were collected from a human donor who was a Ugandan infant, either HIV-exposed or HIV-unexposed (not recorded which).

Of note for this clone: A much more abundant neighbour one base away suggests this may be a read error. The same CDR3 is also encoded by other DNA sequences in this sample. The chain uses TRDV2 and TRDJ1; 13 bases fit TRDD3. The length of the CDR3 is 19 residues. The germline CDR1 and CDR2 sequences are GEAIGNYY and EKD. This CDR3 is CASRASLYWGIRRTDKLIF. CDR3 coding DNA: TGTGCCTCTCGCGCCAGCCTTTACTGGGGGATACGCCGCACCGATAAGCTCATCTTT.

The chain employs TRDV2 and TRDJ1; 10 nucleotides align to TRDD3. With V trimmed by 0 bases and J by 0 bases, 15 bases remained unmatched. CDR1 GEAIGNYY and CDR2 EKD come from the germline V gene. The CDR3 spans 20 residues. The CDR3 here is CACDTFFTGGFRDYTDKLIF. Written as DNA, the CDR3 is TGTGCCTGTGACACCTTCTTTACTGGGGGATTTAGGGATTACACCGATAAACTCATCTTT.

The chain recombines TRDV1 with TRDJ1; 12 nucleotides agree with TRDD3. This CDR3 is 21 amino acids long. Germline V gene lookup returns CDR1 TSWWSYY and CDR2 QGS. After removal of 2 bases from V and 0 bases from J, the junction contained 16 bases not matched to a gene. CDR3 sequence: CALGETTEVLGDTAYTDKLIF. In DNA form, the CDR3 reads TGTGCTCTTGGGGAAACCACCGAGGTACTGGGGGATACTGCGTACACCGATAAACTCATCTTT.

V and J are TRDV2 and TRDJ3, with 11 bases aligning to TRDD3. From germline, CDR1 is GEAIGNYY and CDR2 EKD. With V trimmed by 3 bases and J by 0 bases, 18 bases remained unmatched. This CDR3 has 23 residues. The CDR3 DNA sequence: TGTGCCTGTGACCCCCTTCTCGACTGGGGGATATGTGGCAGCTCCTGGGACACCCGACAGATGTTTTTC. It specifies CACDPLLDWGICGSSWDTRQMFF.

By proportion, this clone is large. V gene TRDV2 combines with J gene TRDJ2; 10 bases fit TRDD3. CDR3 length: 14 amino acids. With V trimmed by 2 bases and J by 5 bases, 1 base remained unmatched. Per germline, CDR1 GEAIGNYY and CDR2 EKD. CDR3 sequence: CACDKLGDTAQLFF. In nucleotides, the CDR3 is TGTGCCTGTGACAAACTGGGGGATACAGCACAACTCTTCTTT.

A remark on this clone: This clone may be a read error of a much larger clone one base away. The V gene is TRDV2, the J gene TRDJ3, with D possibly being TRDD3 (6 bases). Trimming took 2 bases from V and 0 from J, leaving 10 bases between them. Germline CDR1 GEAIGNYY, CDR2 EKD. This CDR3 spans 17 amino acids. CDR3 protein: CACDNVLGSWDTRQMFF. The CDR3 nucleotides read TGTGCCTGTGACAACGTACTGGGCTCCTGGGACACCCGACAGATGTTTTTC.

This clone rates as medium-sized. The chain couples TRDV2 to TRDJ3; D might be TRDD3 (6 bases). The CDR3 contains 18 residues. Germline CDR1 reads GEAIGNYY; CDR2 reads EKD. V was trimmed by 0 bases and J by 0 bases, leaving 11 bases between them. The CDR3 sequence is CACDTWGSDSWDTRQMFF. The DNA for the CDR3 is TGTGCCTGTGACACCTGGGGGTCCGACTCCTGGGACACCCGACAGATGTTTTTC.

V and J are TRDV1 and TRDJ1, with 8 bases lining up with TRDD3. The CDR3 spans 24 residues. Germline CDR1 TSWWSYY, CDR2 QGS. Trimming took 0 bases from V and 2 from J; bases not matched to a gene: 29. The CDR3 sequence is CALGELAIYWGPYHKVLKTDKLIF. In DNA, the CDR3 is TGTGCTCTTGGGGAACTCGCTATTTACTGGGGGCCTTACCATAAGGTCCTAAAGACCGATAAACTCATCTTT.

The chain has TRDV2 and TRDJ1, with 10 bases matching TRDD3. The length of the CDR3 is 13 residues. Germline values: CDR1 GEAIGNYY, CDR2 EKD. V was pared by 0 bases and J by 6 bases, with 0 bases of the junction left unmatched. CDR3 sequence reads: CACDTWGIHKLIF. DNA for the CDR3: TGTGCCTGTGACACCTGGGGGATACATAAACTCATCTTT.

This chain uses TRDV2 with TRDJ3, with 11 bases lining up with TRDD3. The CDR3 runs to 19 residues. V lost 0 bases to trimming and J lost 4 bases; unmatched junction nucleotides: 7. Germline loops: CDR1 GEAIGNYY, CDR2 EKD. This CDR3 is CACDTVGDTRKWDTRQMFF. CDR3 coding DNA: TGTGCCTGTGACACCGTGGGGGATACGAGGAAGTGGGACACCCGACAGATGTTTTTC.

This clone ranks as medium-sized. The chain links TRDV1 to TRDJ1, with 11 bases matching TRDD3. Germline assignment: CDR1 TSWWSYY and CDR2 QGS. The CDR3 contains 22 residues. The V segment lost 2 bases and the J segment 2 bases; nucleotides outside the gene matches: 22. CDR3 DNA sequence: TGTGCTCTTGGGGAATCTCTTCCCGTCCCCCTTTGGGGGATACGCCTTACCGATAAACTCATCTTT. It codes for CALGESLPVPLWGIRLTDKLIF.

For the CDR3, the DNA is TGTGCTCTTGGGGGACCCTGTTACGAAGGGAGCTGGGGGATAATTACCAACACCGATAAACTCATCTTT. It translates to CALGGPCYEGSWGIITNTDKLIF. This chain links TRDV1 with TRDJ1; 10 bases fit TRDD3. The J segment lost 0 bases and the V segment lost 4 bases, leaving 26 bases of the junction unmatched. The CDR3 sequence is 23 residues long. The germline CDR1 and CDR2 sequences are TSWWSYY and QGS.

The chain is built from TRDV1 and TRDJ1; maybe TRDD3 (6 bases). There are 16 residues in the CDR3. CDR1 and CDR2 from the germline V gene are TSWWSYY and QGS. V gave up 3 bases and J gave up 4 bases, with 18 bases separating them. The DNA for the CDR3 is TGTGCTCTTGGGGAGGGGCGTCGGGGATCCGACGATAAACTCATCTTT. Its protein product is CALGEGRRGSDDKLIF.

This clone was counted between two and nine times. This sequence joins TRDV2 and TRDJ3, with 7 positions matching TRDD3. The CDR3 totals 21 residues. V was clipped by 1 base and J by 0 bases; unmatched bases: 14. CDR1 and CDR2 from the germline V gene are GEAIGNYY and EKD. The CDR3 coding sequence is TGTGCCTGTGACACGGTGGAATTGGGGATAGCAGACTCCTGGGACACCCGACAGATGTTTTTC. This translates into CACDTVELGIADSWDTRQMFF.

A few counts support this clone. The gene calls are TRDV1 and TRDJ1; TRDD3 aligns across 8 bases. This CDR3 contains 20 residues. The junction had 18 bases not matched to a gene; V was cut back by 2 bases and J by 1 base. Per the germline V gene, CDR1 is TSWWSYY and CDR2 is QGS. The CDR3 here is CALGELTYRGIGSSTDKLIF. The CDR3 nucleotides are TGTGCTCTTGGGGAATTGACGTACCGGGGGATAGGCTCTAGCACCGATAAACTCATCTTT.

The rearrangement links TRDV1 to TRDJ2; 11 bases fit TRDD3. The germline CDR1 and CDR2 sequences are TSWWSYY and QGS. V was pared by 5 bases and J by 6 bases, with 29 bases of the junction left unmatched. The CDR3 is 23 residues long. The CDR3 nucleotides are TGTGCTCTTGGGTTAAACCGCCCCTTCAATTTTCTGTACTGGGGGATAAGGGCAGCACAACTCTTCTTT. This translates into CALGLNRPFNFLYWGIRAAQLFF.

About this clone: Since a much larger clone is just one base distant, this may be a read error. The chain is built from TRDV2 and TRDJ3; weak D call: TRDD3 (6 bases). Looked up from germline, CDR1 is GEAIGNYY and CDR2 is EKD. The CDR3 is made up of 17 amino acids. Trimming pared 0 bases from V and 0 bases from J, leaving 8 bases between. CDR3 amino acids: CACDTWGGSWDTRQMFF. The CDR3, as DNA: TGTGCCTGTGACACCTGGGGGGGCTCCTGGGACACCCGACAGATGTTTTTC.